This T cell receptor beta chain originates from a study of identical twins (dated by TCRdb to 2016 to 2018). About the investigation overall: TCR alpha and beta repertoires from monozygotic twins, unrelated adults of various ages and cord blood were deep-sequenced to test whether fetal clonotypes persist. Replicate twin experiments were performed at different times using different library preparation protocols to rule out contamination.

The library came from 5' RACE. Data came from an Illumina HiSeq 2000. A universal primer binding site was introduced by template switching, and a unique molecular identifier was present in the final cDNA, enabling accurate counting of TCR cDNA molecules. First-strand cDNA for TCR alpha and beta chains was synthesized from specific primers in the conserved constant-segment region. Each cDNA library was double barcoded, with a SMART-Mk sample barcode plus Illumina barcodes, to control for contamination. Two successive PCR steps introduced TruSeq adapter sequences along with Illumina sample barcodes. Sequencing of the TCR alpha and beta cDNA libraries was done on the Illumina HiSeq platform using custom primers. The paper's processing steps were these. MiGEC processed the raw reads to extract unique molecular identifiers, while MiXCR was used to determine the CDR3 positions. For each individual, recombination models were inferred using an EM algorithm with the repgenHMM and IGoR tools. Shared clonotype analysis was performed with the tcR package in R, normalizing sharing by the product of cloneset sizes. To study raw recombination without the effects of thymic and clonal selection, out-of-frame nonproductive sequences were analyzed. TCRdb cleaned the public reads at Q25 with fastp, built clones with MiXCR and kept in-frame beta chains. Rows with one shared CDR3 protein collapse into an entry with the most common genes and DNA. The authors' filters were not applied to this entry. The sample table records about 530,000 distinct CDR3 sequences; about a fifth of these occur just once. The leading ten clones occupy approximately 0.52% of the sample.

All donors were healthy Caucasians. The twin cohort consisted of three pairs of female monozygotic twins, all aged roughly 18 to 29 years. Positive isolation kits from Invitrogen were used to isolate CD4+ and CD8+ T cell populations. This clonotype was recorded a few times. What antigen it recognizes has not been identified. Base qualities are not provided; no much larger clone lies one nucleotide away. Points the paper makes about the study in general: Invariant T cells such as MAIT and iNKT could partly confound zero-insertion analyses, although diverse VJ usage argued against such confounding for most clonotypes. Because the same donors could not be followed over many years, the conclusions depended on cross-sectional statistical analysis. Fewer insertions were carried by abundant cord blood beta clonotypes; a weaker similar trend was observed in young adult naive repertoires, while no such trend was observed in memory repertoires. Compared with coincidental sharing between unrelated individuals, an excess of low generation-probability sequences was observed among out-of-frame TCR alpha sequences shared between twins. Recombination models systematically underestimated out-of-frame TCR alpha sharing in monozygotic twins but agreed with sharing between unrelated individuals. A weaker excess of twin sharing was found in beta out-of-frame sequences because the signal-to-noise ratio was lowered by fewer shared sequences.

These data were also reused for a study on yellow fever vaccine responses in identical twins. That second publication adds: The authors reported that the T cell response to vaccination in identical twins appeared partly convergent and partly personalized. The study precisely tracked vaccine-responding T cell clones in identical twins.

Sequencing input: CD4+ T cells sorted from blood. The clonotype was recovered from a woman under 30 in good health.

The CDR3 in this case is CAISDAYEQYF. The base sequence is TGTGCCATATCGGACGCCTACGAGCAGTACTTC. The chain joins TRBV10-3 to TRBJ2-7, with the D segment identity uncertain. The cysteine opens and the phenylalanine closes a CDR3 of 11 amino acids. Only the CDR3 portion is preserved as DNA: 33 bases, with reading frame beginning at the first base. V loses 9 bases, J loses 2 bases, and the germline ends lie 8 bases apart. The germline V gene sets CDR1 to ENHRY and CDR2 to SYGVKD.